This T cell receptor (beta chain) was retrieved from a study of T cell clones after liver transplantation. Notes on the study in general: Circulating graft-donor-reactive CD4 TCRbeta sequences fell significantly post-transplant in most of the 8 subjects.

This clone showed up just once. Its target is unknown. This CDR3 is 15 amino acids long. Per germline, CDR1 SGHVS and CDR2 FQNEAQ. V lost 1 base to trimming and J lost 1 base, with 7 bases between them. Sequencing used immunoSEQ multiplex PCR; TCRdb keeps in-frame clones, though not all of them. The table lists roughly 120,000 clones, approximately 90% of them singletons, with about 0.8% in the top ten. The source of this sequence is a human patient who received a liver transplant. The graft donor may be the source of some T cells. This chain connects TRBV7-8 to TRBJ2-2; no clear D. Source: CD4+ T cells from blood, taken 12 months after liver transplant. CDR3 DNA sequence: TGTGCCAGCAGCTTAGGCTTCCGGAACACCGGGGAGCTGTTTTTT. This encodes CASSLGFRNTGELFF. Filled out from reference TRBV7-8 and TRBJ2-2, the complete variable domain reads GAGVSQSPRYKVAKRGQDVALRCDPISGHVSLFWYQQALGQGPEFLTYFQNEAQLDKSGLPSDRFFAERPEGSVSTLKIQRTQQEDSAVYLCASSLGFRNTGELFFGEGSRLTVL.